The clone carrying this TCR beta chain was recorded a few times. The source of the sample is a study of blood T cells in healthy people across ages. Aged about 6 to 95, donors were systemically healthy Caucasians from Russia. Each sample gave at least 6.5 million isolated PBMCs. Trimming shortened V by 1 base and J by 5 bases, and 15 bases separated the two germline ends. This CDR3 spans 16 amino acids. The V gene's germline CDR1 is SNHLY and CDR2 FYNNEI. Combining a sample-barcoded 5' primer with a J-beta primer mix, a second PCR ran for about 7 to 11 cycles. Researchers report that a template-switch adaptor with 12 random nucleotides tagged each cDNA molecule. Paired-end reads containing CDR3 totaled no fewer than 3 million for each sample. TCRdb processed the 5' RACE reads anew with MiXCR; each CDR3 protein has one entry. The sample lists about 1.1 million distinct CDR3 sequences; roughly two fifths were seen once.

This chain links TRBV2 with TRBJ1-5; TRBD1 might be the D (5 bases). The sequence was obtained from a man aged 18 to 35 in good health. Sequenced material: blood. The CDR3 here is CASSEGPRDRDQPQHF. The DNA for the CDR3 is TGTGCCAGCAGTGAAGGCCCCCGGGACCGAGATCAGCCCCAGCATTTT.